The next 8 T cell receptor beta chains were all read from a single sample in a study of shared clonotypes between healthy human individuals. The protocol was immunoSEQ multiplex PCR, while the TCRdb copy is restricted to in-frame clones and leaves out a portion. In the table there are around 2,000,000 clones, 85% to 95% of which are singletons. CD45RO-negative CD8 cells positively selected for CCR7 made up the naive population, which excluded terminally differentiated effector memory CD45RA+ cells. Input material: naive CD8+ T cells sorted from blood. The receptors were gathered from a man younger than 35 in good health.

The V call is TRBV4-1, the J call TRBJ1-6; D remains ambiguous. This CDR3 is 16 amino acids long. Germline assignment: CDR1 MGHRA and CDR2 YSYEKL. The germline V and J ends were trimmed by 4 bases and 0 bases, with 10 bases remaining between them. The CDR3 reads CASSPQAGSYNSPLHF. Written as DNA, the CDR3 is TGCGCCAGCAGCCCGCAGGCAGGCTCCTATAATTCACCCCTCCACTTT.

V is TRBV4-2 and J is TRBJ2-1, with 7 bases matching TRBD1. Germline lookup yields CDR1 LGHNA and CDR2 YNFKEQ. This CDR3 spans 18 amino acids. Unmatched junction bases numbered 18, after V lost 3 bases and J lost 7 bases. The CDR3: CASSQGPGGDRVWNEQFF. CDR3 DNA: TGTGCCAGCAGCCAGGGGCCTGGGGGAGACAGGGTGTGGAATGAGCAGTTCTTC.

This clone was recorded only once. The chain has TRBV19 and TRBJ2-5; D tentatively reads TRBD1 or TRBD2 (5 bases each). CDR1 and CDR2 (germline): LNHDA, SQIVND (reference sequence). The CDR3 runs to 16 residues. The germline V and J ends were trimmed by 5 bases and 5 bases, with 21 bases remaining between them. For the CDR3, the DNA is TGTGCCAGTAGTTCGCCCCGGGACCACGGTTTCGAGACCCAGTACTTC. It specifies CASSSPRDHGFETQYF.

Concerning this clone: The same CDR3 also results from other DNA sequences found in this sample. The V and J genes are TRBV9 and TRBJ2-2, with D unresolved. Trimming shortened V by 3 bases and J by 6 bases, and 3 bases separated the two germline ends. This CDR3 contains 11 residues. Germline CDR1 is SGDLS and CDR2 is YYNGEE. CDR3 residues: CASSDAGELFF. Written as DNA, the CDR3 is TGTGCCAGCAGCGATGCCGGGGAGCTGTTTTTT.

The V and J genes are TRBV2 and TRBJ2-6; D unclear. Deletions cut 4 bases from V and 0 bases from J, with 10 bases between. Germline V gene sequence: CDR1 SNHLY, CDR2 FYNNEI. The CDR3 runs to 16 residues. The chain's CDR3 is CASSGSADSGANVLTF. The CDR3, as DNA: TGTGCCAGCAGTGGGTCCGCAGACTCTGGGGCCAACGTCCTGACTTTC.

The V call is TRBV30, the J call TRBJ1-5, with unresolved D. Trimming removed 0 bases from V and 1 base from J, with 13 bases in between. This CDR3 has 16 residues. Per the germline V gene, CDR1 is GTSNPN and CDR2 is SVGIG (reference sequence). The DNA for the CDR3 is TGTGCCTGGAGTGTGTTGTTTATATTGAGCAATCAGCCCCAGCATTTT. It is translated as CAWSVLFILSNQPQHF.

The V and J genes are TRBV13 and TRBJ1-1; D unclear. CDR3 length: 13 amino acids. Germline V gene sequence: CDR1 PRHDT, CDR2 FYEKMQ (reference sequence). The V end lost 7 bases, the J end lost 0 bases, and 9 bases lay between the germline ends. CDR3 nucleotide sequence: TGTGCCAGCAACCAGGCCATGAACACTGAAGCTTTCTTT. Its translation is CASNQAMNTEAFF.

The V and J genes are TRBV28 and TRBJ1-2; 9 nucleotides align to TRBD1. This CDR3 region has 14 residues. Germline trimming cut 8 bases from V and 4 bases from J; bases unmatched to any gene: 8. Germline-derived CDR1 and CDR2 are MDHEN and SYDVKM. CDR3 nucleotide sequence: TGTGCCAGCTCGGACAGGGGCGGATTCTATGGCTACACCTTC. This codes for CASSDRGGFYGYTF.